The 30 T cell receptor beta chains listed next were all sequenced from one sample in a study of T cells in Graves' hyperthyroidism and ophthalmopathy. RNA transcripts provided the source from which TCR beta CDR3 regions were amplified. HTBI primers drove first-round RT-PCR of the TCR CDR3. TCRdb re-analysed the multiplex PCR reads in MiXCR, keeping a single row per CDR3 protein. Of roughly 500,000 distinct CDR3 sequences listed, approximately 25% are singletons. Material for sequencing was blood. The receptors were sampled from a woman aged 25-40 years with Graves' ophthalmopathy.

As for this clonotype: A much larger clone is a single base away; this may be a read error. This rearrangement joins TRBV11-2 to TRBJ2-3; D is ambiguous. Between the trimmed V and J ends, which lost 4 bases and 4 bases, there was a span of 18 bases. Germline CDR1 and CDR2: SGHAT and FQNNGV. CDR3 length: 16 amino acids. The CDR3 DNA is TGTGCCAGCAGCTCCGGCTTTGGGCCCGGCTCAGATACGCAGTATTTT. It translates to CASSSGFGPGSDTQYF. Supplemented by reference TRBV11-2 and TRBJ2-3, the full variable domain reads EAGVAQSPRYKIIEKRQSVAFWCNPISGHATLYWYQQILGQGPKLLIQFQNNGVVDDSQLPKDRFSAERLKGVDSTLKIQPAKLEDSAVYLCASSSGFGPGSDTQYFGPGTRLTVL.

This clonotype was picked up many times. Written as DNA, the CDR3 is TGTGCCAGTGGCCTTGAGGCCCAGCATTTT. Protein: CASGLEAQHF. The chain employs TRBV28 and TRBJ1-5, with D uncertain. The CDR3 totals 10 residues. Trimming took off 9 bases at V and 11 bases at J, with 11 bases between the two ends. Germline lookup yields CDR1 MDHEN and CDR2 SYDVKM.

The V gene is TRBV29-1, the J gene TRBJ1-4; no clear D gene. The germline V and J ends were trimmed by 0 bases and 8 bases, with 4 bases remaining between them. This CDR3 spans 11 amino acids. The germline gives CDR1 SQVTM, CDR2 ANQGSEA. The CDR3 loop is CSVEEAEKLFF. The CDR3 DNA sequence: TGCAGCGTTGAAGAAGCGGAAAAACTGTTTTTT.

DNA of the CDR3: TGTGCCACCCAAGGGGCCTCTAACTATGGCTACACCTTC. Residues: CATQGASNYGYTF. V is TRBV6-1 and J is TRBJ1-2; TRBD1 is a possible D gene (5 bases). The V end lost 10 bases, the J end lost 0 bases, and 12 bases lay between the germline ends. The germline gives CDR1 MNHNS, CDR2 SASEGT. The CDR3 is made up of 13 amino acids.

The rearrangement joins TRBV6-1 to TRBJ1-3; D not resolved. Trimming took 0 bases from V and 0 from J, leaving 9 bases between them. This CDR3 has 16 residues. The germline V gene has CDR1 MNHNS and CDR2 SASEGT. This chain's CDR3 is CASSEADWSSGNTIYF. In DNA, the CDR3 is TGTGCCAGCAGTGAAGCGGACTGGAGCTCTGGAAACACCATATATTTT.

To note about this clonotype: This clone may be a read error of a much larger clone one base away. The chain joins TRBV24-1 to TRBJ2-2; tentatively, D is TRBD2 (5 bases). Looked up from germline, CDR1 is KGHDR and CDR2 is SFDVKD. CDR3 length: 14 residues. CDR3 sequence reads: CATSAWSNTGELLF. CDR3 nucleotides: TGTGCCACCAGTGCCTGGTCAAACACCGGGGAGCTGTTGTTT.

This clonotype appeared many times. V and J are TRBV5-1 and TRBJ1-2, with D unresolved. The germline CDR1 and CDR2 sequences are SGHRS and YFSETQ. The V end was cut by 2 bases, the J end by 7 bases, with 6 bases between. The CDR3 is 11 residues long. CDR3 DNA sequence: TGCGCCAGCAGCTTAGGGTTTGGCTACACCTTC. It encodes CASSLGFGYTF.

A word on this clonotype: Compared with germline, one end of the junction differs, possibly owing to a read error. V usage is TRBV6-1 and J usage is TRBJ2-7; possibly TRBD1 for D (6 bases). The CDR3 length is 16 residues. Germline-derived CDR1 and CDR2 are MNHNS and SASEGT. The CDR3 here is CASSEAIDRSSYEQYF. For the CDR3, the DNA is TGCGCCAGCAGTGAAGCAATCGACAGGAGCTCCTACGAGCAGTACTTC.

This clonotype was detected ten times or more. An end of the junction differs from the germline gene, which may be a read error. The V call is TRBV12-3 or TRBV12-4, the J call TRBJ1-1, with a weak D call TRBD1 (5 bases). There are 13 residues in the CDR3. The CDR3 sequence is CASSSGTVTEALF. The CDR3 coding sequence is TGTGCCAGCAGCTCCGGGACGGTAACTGAAGCTCTCTTT.

In this sample, this clonotype turned up many times. This chain joins TRBV6-1 and TRBJ2-7; TRBD1 might be the D (6 bases). The CDR3 has 15 residues. Germline V gene data show CDR1 as MNHNS and CDR2 as SASEGT. V lost 1 base to trimming and J lost 4 bases, with 14 bases between them. CDR3 DNA sequence: TGTGCCAGCAGTGAAGGAGGGTCAGGGGTGTACGAGCAGTACTTC. The encoded protein is CASSEGGSGVYEQYF.

The rearrangement uses TRBV12-3 or TRBV12-4 and TRBJ2-5; possibly TRBD1 for D (5 bases). V was clipped by 1 base and J by 4 bases, with 13 bases between them. This CDR3 comprises 15 residues. CDR3 loop: CASSLEGARRETQYF. Here the CDR3 DNA reads TGTGCCAGCAGTTTAGAAGGGGCGAGGAGAGAGACCCAGTACTTC.

The table lists this clonotype with many counts. The gene calls are TRBV6-2 or TRBV6-3 and TRBJ1-5; 10 nucleotides line up with TRBD1. The CDR3 covers 14 residues. Trimming at V came to 5 bases and at J to 11 bases, leaving 9 bases not matched to a gene. Germline CDR1 reads MNHEY; CDR2 reads SVGEGT. The CDR3 region has the DNA TGTGCCAGCAGTCCCGGGACAGGGGAAATGTCCCAGCATTTT. Its protein is CASSPGTGEMSQHF.

This clonotype was picked up many times. This chain joins TRBV9 and TRBJ2-5; TRBD2 matches 14 bases. Germline trimming cut 4 bases from V and 0 bases from J; bases unmatched to any gene: 8. This CDR3 has 18 amino acids. Germline V gene sequence: CDR1 SGDLS, CDR2 YYNGEE. In nucleotides, the CDR3 is TGTGCCAGCAGCCCGGGACTAGCGGGGGTGGAGTACCAAGAGACCCAGTACTTC. Translating it yields CASSPGLAGVEYQETQYF.

This clonotype was counted many times. The rearrangement links TRBV7-8 to TRBJ2-7; TRBD1 is a possible D gene (6 bases). Germline V gene sequence: CDR1 SGHVS, CDR2 FQNEAQ. The CDR3 runs to 14 residues. Trimming took off 1 base at V and 7 bases at J, with 14 bases between the two ends. CDR3 sequence (DNA): TGTGCCAGCAGCTTAGATACAGGGTCTCAAGAGCAGTACTTC. Amino acid sequence: CASSLDTGSQEQYF.

This clonotype was detected ten times or more. The genes are TRBV20-1 and TRBJ2-3; D remains unclear. Trimming removed 4 bases from V and 5 bases from J, with 10 bases in between. CDR1 is DFQATT, CDR2 SNEGSKA, per germline (reference sequence). The CDR3 sequence is 12 residues long. DNA for the CDR3: TGCAGTGCTAAAGTCGATGGAGATACGCAGTATTTT. This codes for CSAKVDGDTQYF.

Many counts were recorded for this clonotype. The rearrangement uses TRBV5-1 and TRBJ1-1; D is ambiguous. The germline V and J ends were trimmed by 1 base and 3 bases, with 13 bases remaining between them. Germline values: CDR1 SGHRS, CDR2 YFSETQ. The CDR3 is 15 amino acids. For the CDR3, the DNA is TGCGCCAGCAGCTTGTCGGGCACCGTGGACACTGAAGCTTTCTTT. Its translation is CASSLSGTVDTEAFF. The variable domain in full, completed from reference TRBV5-1 and TRBJ1-1, reads KAGVTQTPRYLIKTRGQQVTLSCSPISGHRSVSWYQQTPGQGLQFLFEYFSETQRNKGNFPGRFSGRQFSNSRSEMNVSTLELGDSALYLCASSLSGTVDTEAFFGQGTRLTVV.

This clonotype was counted only a few times. The chain couples TRBV28 to TRBJ2-7, with D perhaps TRBD1 (6 bases). The CDR3 consists of 15 residues. Trimming stripped 6 bases from V and 0 bases from J, with 15 bases between. Germline CDR1 MDHEN, CDR2 SYDVKM. CDR3 sequence (DNA): TGTGCCAGCAGCGCCGGGACAAGAAGCTCCTACGAGCAGTACTTC. It translates to CASSAGTRSSYEQYF.

In its sample, this clonotype was seen many times. The V gene is TRBV7-2, the J gene TRBJ2-7, with D perhaps TRBD1 (6 bases). The V and J ends lost 5 bases and 0 bases respectively, with 14 bases between them. Germline CDR1 and CDR2: SGHTA and FQGNSA. This CDR3 region has 15 residues. This CDR3 is CASSKDRSYSYEQYF. The CDR3 DNA reads as TGTGCCAGCAGCAAAGACAGGTCGTACTCCTACGAGCAGTACTTC.

This clonotype was detected ten times or more. V usage is TRBV12-3 or TRBV12-4 and J usage is TRBJ2-5; 9 bases line up with TRBD2. The CDR3 runs to 16 residues. V lost 6 bases and J lost 4; bases outside the gene matches: 12. The DNA of the CDR3 is TGTGCCAGCAGCCCGGGACTAGCAAGGATCCGAGAGACCCAGTACTTC. Amino acids: CASSPGLARIRETQYF.

The chain combines TRBV28 with TRBJ2-5; TRBD2 matches at 11 bases. The ends lost 5 bases at V and 2 bases at J; junction bases unmatched: 7. There are 16 residues in the CDR3. Germline V CDR1 and CDR2: MDHEN, SYDVKM. This chain's CDR3 is CASSPFWTSGQETQYF. The CDR3 DNA reads TGTGCCAGCAGTCCCTTCTGGACTAGCGGGCAAGAGACCCAGTACTTC.

Regarding this clonotype: A much bigger clone sits one base away, suggesting this may be a read error. The CDR3 does not close with the conserved phenylalanine or tryptophan, likely indicating a read error. The chain links TRBV20-1 to TRBJ2-2; TRBD1 agrees at 7 bases. The CDR3 runs to 16 residues. The V gene's germline CDR1 is DFQATT and CDR2 SNEGSKA (reference sequence). Losses at the gene ends were 0 bases for V and 3 bases for J; bases not matched to a gene: 7. DNA for the CDR3: TGCAGTGCTAGAGATATCGGGCAGGGGGACACCGGGGAGCTGTTTTTG. As protein: CSARDIGQGDTGELFL.

The chain joins TRBV6-1 to TRBJ2-2, with D perhaps being TRBD1 or TRBD2 (6 bases each). V lost 4 bases to trimming and J lost 4 bases, with 13 bases between them. Germline CDR1 and CDR2: MNHNS and SASEGT. The CDR3 extends over 15 amino acids. The CDR3 sequence is CASSGGDTLTGELFF. In DNA form, the CDR3 reads TGTGCCAGCAGTGGGGGGGACACCCTCACCGGGGAGCTGTTTTTT.

The CDR3, as DNA: TGTGCCAGCAGTTTATCAGCCGGGACAGGGGATGGCTACACCTTC. It yields the protein CASSLSAGTGDGYTF. This sequence joins TRBV27 and TRBJ1-2, with TRBD1 identical over 10 bases. V lost 0 bases and J lost 6; bases outside the gene matches: 4. This CDR3 has 15 amino acids. CDR1 and CDR2 from the germline V gene are MNHEY and SMNVEV (reference sequence).

The rearrangement uses TRBV4-1 and TRBJ2-7; possible D gene TRBD2, 5 bases. In germline, CDR1 is MGHRA, CDR2 YSYEKL. The V gene lost 2 bases and the J gene lost 2 bases, with 13 bases spanning the gap. This CDR3 contains 15 residues. The CDR3 region is CASSQIGEATYEQYF. For the CDR3, the DNA is TGCGCCAGCAGCCAAATCGGGGAAGCAACCTACGAGCAGTACTTC.

This chain joins TRBV2 and TRBJ1-5; D uncertain. This CDR3 is built from 16 residues. V lost 0 bases and J 5 bases, leaving 14 bases between the germline ends. The germline CDR1 and CDR2 sequences are SNHLY and FYNNEI. The CDR3 nucleotides are TGTGCCAGCAGTGAAGCGGGAGGGAACCTCTATCAGCCCCAGCATTTT. It yields the protein CASSEAGGNLYQPQHF.

This clonotype was observed at least ten times. One junction end disagrees with the germline gene, perhaps due to a read error. The chain is built from TRBV6-2 or TRBV6-3 and TRBJ1-5; a weak D match, TRBD1 (6 bases). The CDR3 length is 12 residues. Germline assignment: CDR1 MNHEY and CDR2 SVGEGT. The CDR3 reads CASSYFGQRQHF. CDR3 DNA sequence: TGTGCCAGCAGTTACTTTGGACAGCGCCAGCATTTT.

The chain couples TRBV28 to TRBJ2-7, with a weak D call TRBD2 (5 bases). Germline V gene sequence: CDR1 MDHEN, CDR2 SYDVKM. V was cut by 3 bases and J by 3 bases, with 9 bases left in between. The CDR3 runs to 13 residues. The CDR3 is CASSFTRGYEQYF. The CDR3 bases are TGTGCCAGCAGTTTCACTCGGGGCTACGAGCAGTACTTC.

This clonotype was counted many times. V is TRBV20-1 and J is TRBJ2-4, with D perhaps TRBD1 or TRBD2 (5 bases each). This CDR3 contains 13 residues. V lost 3 bases to trimming and J lost 4 bases, with 10 bases between them. From germline, CDR1 is DFQATT and CDR2 SNEGSKA (reference sequence). CDR3 nucleotides: TGCAGTGCTAGTGAGGGGATGAAAAACATTCAGTACTTC. Protein: CSASEGMKNIQYF.

This clonotype occurred many times. The chain is built from TRBV12-3 or TRBV12-4 and TRBJ1-1; a weak D match, TRBD1 (6 bases). V lost 7 bases and J 7 bases, leaving 25 bases between the germline ends. The CDR3 consists of 16 residues. The CDR3 protein is CASTDTGLGPKNEAFF. CDR3 nucleotide sequence: TGTGCCAGCACCGATACAGGGTTGGGCCCGAAAAATGAAGCTTTCTTT.

This clonotype was seen repeatedly, ten times or more. V usage is TRBV4-3 and J usage is TRBJ1-1; 7 positions match TRBD1. The germline CDR1 and CDR2 sequences are LGHNA and YSLEER. Unmatched junction bases numbered 5, after V lost 4 bases and J lost 3 bases. The CDR3 has 14 residues. In DNA form, the CDR3 reads TGCGCCAGCAGCCGTTACACAGGGGACACTGAAGCTTTCTTT. Protein sequence: CASSRYTGDTEAFF.